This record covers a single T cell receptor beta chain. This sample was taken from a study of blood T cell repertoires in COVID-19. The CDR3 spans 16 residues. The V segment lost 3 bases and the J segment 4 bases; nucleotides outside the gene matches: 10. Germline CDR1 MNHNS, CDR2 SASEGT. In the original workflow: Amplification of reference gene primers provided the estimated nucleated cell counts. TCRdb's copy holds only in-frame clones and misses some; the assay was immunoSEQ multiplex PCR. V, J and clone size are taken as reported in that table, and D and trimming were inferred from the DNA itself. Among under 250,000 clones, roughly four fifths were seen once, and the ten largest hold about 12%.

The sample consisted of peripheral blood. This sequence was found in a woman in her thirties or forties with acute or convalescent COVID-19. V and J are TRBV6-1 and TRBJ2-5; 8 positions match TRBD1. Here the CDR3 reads CASSDSAWTGRETQYF. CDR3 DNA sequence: TGTGCCAGCAGTGATTCTGCGTGGACAGGGCGAGAGACCCAGTACTTC.